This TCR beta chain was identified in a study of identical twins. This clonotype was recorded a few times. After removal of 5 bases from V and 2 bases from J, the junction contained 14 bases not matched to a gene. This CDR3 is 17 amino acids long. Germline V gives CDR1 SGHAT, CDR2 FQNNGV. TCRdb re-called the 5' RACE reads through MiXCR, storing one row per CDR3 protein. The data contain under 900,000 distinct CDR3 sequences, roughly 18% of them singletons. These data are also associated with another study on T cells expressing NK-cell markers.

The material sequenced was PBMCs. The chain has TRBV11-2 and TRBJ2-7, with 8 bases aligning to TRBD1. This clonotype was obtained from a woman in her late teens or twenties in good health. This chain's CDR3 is CASSDPTGASSTYEQYF. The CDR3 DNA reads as TGTGCCAGCAGCGACCCGACAGGGGCGTCATCTACCTACGAGCAGTACTTC. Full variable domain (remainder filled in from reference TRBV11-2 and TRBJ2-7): EAGVAQSPRYKIIEKRQSVAFWCNPISGHATLYWYQQILGQGPKLLIQFQNNGVVDDSQLPKDRFSAERLKGVDSTLKIQPAKLEDSAVYLCASSDPTGASSTYEQYFGPGTRLTVT.